This TCR beta chain is drawn from a study of T-cell memory formation after mild COVID-19. The germline gives CDR1 SGHTA, CDR2 FQGNSA. The germline V and J ends were trimmed by 5 bases and 2 bases, with 15 bases remaining between them. This CDR3 is built from 15 residues. A few counts support this clonotype. TCRdb called the 5' RACE reads again in MiXCR, with one record for every CDR3 protein. The table lists 120,000 or so distinct CDR3 sequences, less than 6.5% of them singletons. Sequenced material: PBMCs or a T cell subset sorted from them (not recorded which). This clonotype was sampled from an adult woman who had mild COVID-19 (a few samples of this study predate the infection). Cell type and time point are not known. This rearrangement joins TRBV7-2 to TRBJ2-5; possibly TRBD1 for D (6 bases). Here the CDR3 reads CASSRNRDKQETQYF. Here the CDR3 DNA reads TGTGCCAGCAGCAGAAACCGGGACAAACAAGAGACCCAGTACTTC.